The clone carrying this T cell receptor beta chain was seen once. Its antigen is unidentified. The source of the sample is a study of cytomegalovirus exposure and HLA in healthy donors. Study findings and constraints: A cluster of highly shared sequence variants was likely a sequencing artifact.

The PCR contained 60 Vbeta and 13 Jbeta primers. Clones were sequenced by immunoSEQ multiplex PCR, and TCRdb holds only the in-frame ones, with some missing. The sample includes tens of thousands of clones, 70% to 80% seen only once; the top ten take around 10%. Per germline, CDR1 GTSNPN and CDR2 SVGIG (reference sequence). This CDR3 has 14 residues. V was clipped by 2 bases and J by 6 bases; unmatched bases: 9. The sequenced sample consisted of PBMCs. The chain couples TRBV30 to TRBJ2-7; 8 bases map to TRBD1. The receptor was derived from a woman aged 50 to 60 in good health and CMV-seropositive. The CDR3 region has the DNA TGTGCCTGGAGTAGAGGGACAGGCAGATTCGAGCAGTACTTC. The encoded protein is CAWSRGTGRFEQYF.